This entry is about one T cell receptor (beta chain). The target antigen is unknown. The data were produced by immunoSEQ multiplex PCR, yet TCRdb's version contains in-frame clones alone and is incomplete. The sample has tens of thousands of clones, around 95% seen once. The data were taken from a study of cytomegalovirus exposure and HLA in healthy donors. Study results and limitations: It was confirmed in vitro that three of the CMV-associated chains were specific for CMV antigens. The study listed about 150 cytomegalovirus-associated TCR beta chains. Using the classifier, cytomegalovirus status was reportedly diagnosed with high specificity and sensitivity. Within the 130 or so validation repertoires, first-cohort TCR clusters tended to co-occur, according to a later analysis.

This CDR3 has 14 amino acids. V dropped 4 bases and J dropped 0 bases, with 9 bases sitting between them. Germline V gene lookup returns CDR1 SGHNT and CDR2 YYREEE (reference sequence). The V call is TRBV5-4, the J call TRBJ2-3, with D unclear. The sequence was collected from a man between 18 and 29 years old in good health and CMV-seropositive. The sequencing sample was made of PBMCs. CDR3 DNA: TGTGCCAGCAGCCCTGGGCTGAGCACAGATACGCAGTATTTT. Protein product: CASSPGLSTDTQYF.